A selection of T cell receptor beta chains follows, all from one sample in a study of blood T cell repertoires in COVID-19. Assay used: immunoSEQ multiplex PCR; TCRdb lists only in-frame clones, some missing. The data show fewer than 500,000 clones, with approximately 80% seen just once and around 1.1% held by the top ten. Material for sequencing was peripheral blood. The receptors derive from a human donor with acute or convalescent COVID-19. The donor label of this sample is uncertain. Both conserved end residues are part of each CDR3. A D gene is named only where the DNA matches it firmly. Rows give clone size only sometimes, using once, few, many, or a class for an expanded clone.

v_gene: TRBV4-1
j_gene: TRBJ1-1
abundance: NA
d_gene: TRBD1
CDR3aa: CASSPQQGAYTTEAFF
CDR3nt: TGCGCCAGCAGCCCGCAACAGGGGGCCTATACGACTGAAGCTTTCTTT

v_gene: TRBV5-6
j_gene: TRBJ2-5
abundance: few
d_gene: TRBD1
CDR3aa: CASSFWGQVTTETQYF
CDR3nt: TGTGCCAGCAGCTTTTGGGGACAGGTGACGACAGAGACCCAGTACTTC

v_gene: TRBV14
j_gene: TRBJ1-4
abundance: few
d_gene: TRBD1
CDR3aa: CASSRMGQGYEKLFF
CDR3nt: TGTGCCAGCAGCCGGATGGGACAGGGTTATGAAAAACTGTTTTTT

v_gene: TRBV7-9
j_gene: TRBJ2-5
abundance: NA
d_gene: TRBD2
CDR3aa: CASSYPMTGTSSPETQYF
CDR3nt: TGTGCCAGCAGCTACCCTATGACCGGGACTAGCAGTCCGGAGACCCAGTACTTC

v_gene: TRBV6-1
j_gene: TRBJ2-3
abundance: once
d_gene: NA
CDR3aa: CASSEARRLDTQYF
CDR3nt: TGTGCCAGCAGTGAAGCTCGCAGGTTAGATACGCAGTATTTT

v_gene: TRBV6-5
j_gene: TRBJ2-3
abundance: NA
d_gene: TRBD2
CDR3aa: CASSSFTSGGADTQYF
CDR3nt: TGTGCCAGCAGTTCCTTCACTAGCGGGGGGGCGGATACGCAGTATTTT

v_gene: TRBV30
j_gene: TRBJ1-6
abundance: once
d_gene: NA
CDR3aa: CATSQGGPAPLHF
CDR3nt: TGTGCCACCTCACAGGGAGGGCCGGCTCCCCTCCACTTT

v_gene: TRBV6-5
j_gene: TRBJ2-1
abundance: NA
d_gene: NA
CDR3aa: CASSTGYNEQFF
CDR3nt: TGTGCCAGCAGCACAGGCTACAATGAGCAGTTCTTC

v_gene: TRBV18
j_gene: TRBJ2-2
abundance: once
d_gene: TRBD2
CDR3aa: CASSPVGGSEFRELFF
CDR3nt: TGTGCCAGCTCACCAGTTGGCGGGAGTGAATTCCGGGAGCTGTTTTTT

v_gene: TRBV7-9
j_gene: TRBJ1-5
abundance: NA
d_gene: NA
CDR3aa: CASSNEGNQPQHF
CDR3nt: TGTGCCAGCAGCAACGAGGGTAATCAGCCCCAGCATTTT

v_gene: TRBV6-5
j_gene: TRBJ2-7
abundance: once
d_gene: NA
CDR3aa: CATFYRRNYEQYF
CDR3nt: TGTGCCACCTTTTACCGGAGGAACTACGAGCAGTACTTC

v_gene: TRBV11-2
j_gene: TRBJ1-2
abundance: NA
d_gene: NA
CDR3aa: CASSPGQFGYTF
CDR3nt: TGTGCCAGCAGCCCCGGACAGTTTGGCTACACCTTC

v_gene: TRBV11-2
j_gene: TRBJ2-3
abundance: NA
d_gene: TRBD2
CDR3aa: CASSLVLAGRSTDTQYF
CDR3nt: TGTGCCAGCAGCTTAGTGCTAGCGGGGAGAAGCACAGATACGCAGTATTTT

v_gene: TRBV9
j_gene: TRBJ2-4
abundance: few
d_gene: TRBD1
CDR3aa: CASSFETGAVDIQYF
CDR3nt: TGTGCCAGCAGCTTCGAAACAGGGGCTGTCGACATTCAGTACTTC

v_gene: TRBV2
j_gene: TRBJ1-5
abundance: NA
d_gene: TRBD1
CDR3aa: CASSDREAQPQHF
CDR3nt: TGTGCCAGCAGCGACAGGGAGGCTCAGCCCCAGCATTTT

v_gene: TRBV6-2/TRBV6-3
j_gene: TRBJ2-7
abundance: once
d_gene: NA
CDR3aa: CASSYTFSYEQYF
CDR3nt: TGTGCCAGCAGTTACACATTTTCCTACGAGCAGTACTTC

v_gene: TRBV6-5
j_gene: TRBJ1-1
abundance: once
d_gene: TRBD1
CDR3aa: CASPDRVNTEAFF
CDR3nt: TGTGCCAGCCCGGACAGGGTGAACACTGAAGCTTTCTTT

v_gene: TRBV30
j_gene: TRBJ2-3
abundance: NA
d_gene: TRBD1
CDR3aa: CAWIPPPGQGRQYF
CDR3nt: TGTGCCTGGATTCCACCCCCCGGACAGGGAAGGCAGTATTTT

v_gene: TRBV7-9
j_gene: TRBJ1-2
abundance: NA
d_gene: TRBD1
CDR3aa: CASSPRQGGYGYTF
CDR3nt: TGTGCCAGCAGCCCGAGACAGGGCGGCTATGGCTACACCTTC

v_gene: TRBV27
j_gene: TRBJ1-2
abundance: NA
d_gene: NA
CDR3aa: CASKRGTNGYTF
CDR3nt: TGTGCCAGCAAACGGGGAACTAATGGCTACACCTTC

v_gene: TRBV28
j_gene: TRBJ2-4
abundance: NA
d_gene: TRBD1
CDR3aa: CASSLWTGGKNIQYF
CDR3nt: TGTGCCAGCAGTCTATGGACAGGGGGAAAAAACATTCAGTACTTC

v_gene: TRBV6-5
j_gene: TRBJ2-7
abundance: once
d_gene: TRBD1
CDR3aa: CASGADRGRSEQYF
CDR3nt: TGTGCCAGCGGGGCGGACAGGGGGCGGTCCGAGCAGTACTTC

v_gene: TRBV14
j_gene: TRBJ1-1
abundance: NA
d_gene: TRBD1
CDR3aa: CASSLPGTGMNTEAFF
CDR3nt: TGTGCCAGCAGCCTCCCCGGGACAGGGATGAACACTGAAGCTTTCTTT

v_gene: TRBV7-8
j_gene: TRBJ2-3
abundance: NA
d_gene: NA
CDR3aa: CASSPERTDTQYF
CDR3nt: TGTGCCAGCAGCCCAGAGAGGACAGATACGCAGTATTTT

v_gene: TRBV6-5
j_gene: TRBJ2-7
abundance: NA
d_gene: NA
CDR3aa: CASSSGFQQYF
CDR3nt: TGTGCCAGCAGTTCGGGGTTTCAGCAGTACTTC

v_gene: TRBV28
j_gene: TRBJ1-2
abundance: NA
d_gene: TRBD1
CDR3aa: CASSSGTVYGYTF
CDR3nt: TGTGCCAGCAGTTCCGGGACAGTCTATGGCTACACCTTC

v_gene: TRBV18
j_gene: TRBJ2-1
abundance: NA
d_gene: NA
CDR3aa: CASRPIAGNSYNEQFF
CDR3nt: TGTGCCAGCCGCCCCATTGCGGGAAACTCCTACAATGAGCAGTTCTTC

v_gene: TRBV7-9
j_gene: TRBJ1-4
abundance: NA
d_gene: NA
CDR3aa: CASSPPGGANEKLFF
CDR3nt: TGTGCCAGCAGCCCCCCGGGGGGGGCTAATGAAAAACTGTTTTTT

v_gene: TRBV4-2
j_gene: TRBJ2-1
abundance: NA
d_gene: TRBD2
CDR3aa: CASSQNSGGTQFF
CDR3nt: TGTGCCAGCAGCCAAAACAGCGGGGGAACTCAGTTCTTC

v_gene: TRBV7-8
j_gene: TRBJ2-2
abundance: NA
d_gene: TRBD1
CDR3aa: CASSIQGASTGELFF
CDR3nt: TGTGCCAGCAGCATTCAGGGGGCGAGCACCGGGGAGCTGTTTTTT

v_gene: TRBV4-1
j_gene: TRBJ1-1
abundance: NA
d_gene: TRBD1
CDR3aa: CASSQSPGTVLLTEAFF
CDR3nt: TGCGCCAGCAGCCAAAGTCCCGGGACAGTGTTACTCACTGAAGCTTTCTTT

v_gene: TRBV4-2
j_gene: TRBJ2-7
abundance: NA
d_gene: TRBD2
CDR3aa: CASSQSTSGNSYEQYF
CDR3nt: TGTGCCAGCAGCCAATCAACTAGCGGGAATTCCTACGAGCAGTACTTC

v_gene: TRBV3-1/TRBV3-2
j_gene: TRBJ2-1
abundance: NA
d_gene: NA
CDR3aa: CASSQTYRQFF
CDR3nt: TGTGCCAGCAGCCAAACTTACCGGCAGTTCTTC

v_gene: TRBV5-4
j_gene: TRBJ2-4
abundance: NA
d_gene: NA
CDR3aa: CASSPDEGPGVNGAKNIQYF
CDR3nt: TGTGCCAGCAGCCCGGACGAGGGGCCGGGGGTGAACGGGGCCAAAAACATTCAGTACTTC

v_gene: TRBV6-5
j_gene: TRBJ1-5
abundance: NA
d_gene: NA
CDR3aa: CASSRLDSNQPQHF
CDR3nt: TGTGCCAGCAGTCGCCTGGACTCGAATCAGCCCCAGCATTTT

v_gene: TRBV29-1
j_gene: TRBJ1-2
abundance: NA
d_gene: TRBD1
CDR3aa: CSVATGGNYGYTF
CDR3nt: TGCAGCGTGGCGACAGGGGGCAACTATGGCTACACCTTC

v_gene: TRBV6-4
j_gene: TRBJ2-2
abundance: NA
d_gene: NA
CDR3aa: CASSVTQGTGELFF
CDR3nt: TGTGCCAGCAGTGTTACACAGGGAACCGGGGAGCTGTTTTTT

v_gene: TRBV5-8
j_gene: TRBJ2-6
abundance: NA
d_gene: NA
CDR3aa: CASSSGKFFSSGANVLTF
CDR3nt: TGTGCCAGCAGCTCAGGGAAGTTTTTTAGCTCTGGGGCCAACGTCCTGACTTTC

v_gene: TRBV27
j_gene: TRBJ2-7
abundance: NA
d_gene: NA
CDR3aa: CASSLRPGLAYEQYF
CDR3nt: TGTGCCAGCAGTTTACGGCCAGGGCTAGCCTACGAGCAGTACTTC

v_gene: TRBV30
j_gene: TRBJ2-1
abundance: NA
d_gene: NA
CDR3aa: CAWSALAFVRNEQFF
CDR3nt: TGTGCCTGGAGCGCACTCGCCTTCGTGAGGAATGAGCAGTTCTTC

v_gene: TRBV30
j_gene: TRBJ2-7
abundance: NA
d_gene: TRBD1
CDR3aa: CAWSKTGTADLRVYEQYF
CDR3nt: TGTGCCTGGAGCAAAACCGGGACAGCCGACCTGCGGGTCTACGAGCAGTACTTC

v_gene: TRBV5-5
j_gene: TRBJ1-2
abundance: NA
d_gene: NA
CDR3aa: CASSLATDAYGYTF
CDR3nt: TGTGCCAGCAGCTTGGCCACAGACGCCTATGGCTACACCTTC

v_gene: TRBV20-1
j_gene: TRBJ1-1
abundance: NA
d_gene: NA
CDR3aa: CSASWSTQTEAFF
CDR3nt: TGCAGTGCTAGTTGGTCAACACAGACTGAAGCTTTCTTT

v_gene: TRBV4-1
j_gene: TRBJ1-2
abundance: NA
d_gene: TRBD1
CDR3aa: CASSQEVGQGNGYTF
CDR3nt: TGCGCCAGCAGCCAAGAAGTTGGACAGGGAAACGGCTACACCTTC

v_gene: TRBV7-9
j_gene: TRBJ2-5
abundance: NA
d_gene: NA
CDR3aa: CASFDRDQETQYF
CDR3nt: TGTGCCAGCTTCGACCGGGACCAAGAGACCCAGTACTTC

v_gene: TRBV5-1
j_gene: TRBJ1-2
abundance: few
d_gene: NA
CDR3aa: CASSLAANYGYTF
CDR3nt: TGCGCCAGCAGCTTGGCAGCTAACTATGGCTACACCTTC

v_gene: TRBV5-4
j_gene: TRBJ2-1
abundance: NA
d_gene: TRBD1
CDR3aa: CASSPGQGARNEQFF
CDR3nt: TGTGCCAGCAGCCCTGGACAGGGGGCGAGAAATGAGCAGTTCTTC

v_gene: TRBV6-5
j_gene: TRBJ1-1
abundance: NA
d_gene: NA
CDR3aa: CASSRQSNTEAFF
CDR3nt: TGTGCCAGCAGCAGACAATCGAACACTGAAGCTTTCTTT

v_gene: TRBV2
j_gene: TRBJ1-4
abundance: NA
d_gene: NA
CDR3aa: CASREDRFNEKLFF
CDR3nt: TGTGCCAGCAGAGAAGACAGATTTAATGAAAAACTGTTTTTT